This T cell receptor beta chain was retrieved from a study of cytomegalovirus exposure and HLA in healthy donors. V lost 3 bases and J lost 6; bases outside the gene matches: 7. The CDR3 length is 14 residues. CDR1 KGHSH and CDR2 LQKENI come from the germline V gene. Study-level findings and limits: The study designated roughly 160 TCR beta chains cytomegalovirus-associated.

A remark on this clone: The antigen is undetermined.

Profiling relied on immunoSEQ multiplex PCR, and the TCRdb table lists in-frame clones only, not all of them. Of around 90,000 clones listed, 84% were seen once; the top ten hold around 10%. This clonotype was obtained from a young woman in good health and CMV-seropositive. The specimen was PBMCs. The V and J genes are TRBV18 and TRBJ1-2; TRBD1 matches at 7 bases. The CDR3 is CASSPRQGDDGYTF. The DNA of the CDR3 is TGTGCCAGCTCACCTAGACAGGGAGATGATGGCTACACCTTC.